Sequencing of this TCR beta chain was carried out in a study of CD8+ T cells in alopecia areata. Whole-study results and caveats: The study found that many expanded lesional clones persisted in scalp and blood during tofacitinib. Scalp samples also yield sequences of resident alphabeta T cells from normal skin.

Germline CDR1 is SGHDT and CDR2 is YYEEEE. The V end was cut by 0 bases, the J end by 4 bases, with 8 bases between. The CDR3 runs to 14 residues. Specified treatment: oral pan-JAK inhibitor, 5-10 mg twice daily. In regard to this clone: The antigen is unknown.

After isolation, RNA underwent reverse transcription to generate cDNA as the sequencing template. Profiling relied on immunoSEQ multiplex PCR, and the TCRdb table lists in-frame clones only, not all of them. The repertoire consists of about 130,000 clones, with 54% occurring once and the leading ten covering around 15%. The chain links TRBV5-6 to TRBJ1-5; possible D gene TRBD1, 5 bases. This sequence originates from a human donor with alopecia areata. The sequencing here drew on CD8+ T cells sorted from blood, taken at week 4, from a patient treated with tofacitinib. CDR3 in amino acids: CASSLGRVNQPQHF. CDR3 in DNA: TGTGCCAGCAGCTTGGGCAGGGTGAATCAGCCCCAGCATTTT.